Presented here are 20 T cell receptor beta chains from one specimen sequenced in a study of cytomegalovirus exposure and HLA in healthy donors (dated by TCRdb to 2016 to 2017). Library generation was performed with the immunoSEQ multiplex PCR assay. For the multiplex PCR, a mixture combining 60 forward primers for TCR Vbeta segments and 13 reverse primers for TCR Jbeta segments was used. This immuneACCESS table, as held by TCRdb, lists in-frame sequences with V and J called but not all clones. Of the missing ones, under half trace to an unresolved V gene in checked studies; the others have no known cause. This sample's table has entries for about 130,000 clones. The ten largest clonotypes hold less than 2.5% of the sample. Material: PBMCs. The receptors come from a woman aged 55 to 70 in good health and CMV-seronegative.

The chain has TRBV7-9 and TRBJ2-2; TRBD2 is a possible D gene (6 bases). The CDR3 sequence is 16 residues long. The V and J ends lost 11 bases and 3 bases respectively, with 22 bases between them. Germline values: CDR1 SEHNR, CDR2 FQNEAQ (reference sequence). The CDR3 nucleotides are TGTGCCGGCTCCTCTATCCCGGGGGAAGACACCGGGGAGCTGTTTTTT. Translation gives CAGSSIPGEDTGELFF.

CDR3 loop: CASSQDFQRLASSYNEQFF. In DNA form, the CDR3 reads TGCGCCAGCAGCCAAGACTTCCAAAGGCTAGCGAGCTCCTACAATGAGCAGTTCTTC. The J gene is TRBJ2-1, the V gene TRBV4-1; maybe TRBD2 (6 bases). The V gene's germline CDR1 is MGHRA and CDR2 YSYEKL. Trimming stripped 0 bases from V and 0 bases from J, with 18 bases between. The CDR3 contains 19 residues.

This rearrangement joins TRBV15 to TRBJ2-7, with D possibly being TRBD1 (6 bases). Trimming stripped 0 bases from V and 3 bases from J, with 12 bases between. The germline gives CDR1 LNHNV, CDR2 YYDKDF (reference sequence). This CDR3 has 15 residues. The CDR3 nucleotides are TGTGCCACCAGCAGAGATCCGGACAGCAGCTACGAGCAGTACTTC. Encoded protein: CATSRDPDSSYEQYF.

V gene TRBV2 combines with J gene TRBJ2-5; 7 positions agree with TRBD1. V trimming: 2 bases; J trimming: 5 bases; junction bases outside the gene matches: 5. The germline gives CDR1 SNHLY, CDR2 FYNNEI. This CDR3 spans 14 amino acids. The DNA for the CDR3 is TGTGCCAGCAGTGAATTAGGGGGCGAGGAGACCCAGTACTTC. Its protein is CASSELGGEETQYF.

The CDR3 coding sequence is TGTGCCAGCAGTTTAGGACAGGCGTCCTCACCCCTCCACTTT. It yields the protein CASSLGQASSPLHF. The rearrangement uses TRBV27 and TRBJ1-6; 7 bases are shared with TRBD1. The CDR3 is made up of 14 amino acids. CDR1 MNHEY and CDR2 SMNVEV come from the germline V gene (reference sequence). The V segment lost 2 bases and the J segment 10 bases; nucleotides outside the gene matches: 5.

This sequence joins TRBV5-8 and TRBJ1-6; D unclear. This CDR3 is built from 16 residues. Germline V gene data show CDR1 as SGHTS and CDR2 as YDEGEE. Between the trimmed V and J ends, which lost 0 bases and 1 base, there was a span of 8 bases. The CDR3 spells CASSLERGSYNSPLHF. The CDR3 region has the DNA TGTGCCAGCAGCTTGGAGCGGGGTTCCTATAATTCACCCCTCCACTTT.

This CDR3 is CASTQYTAEAFF. In DNA, the CDR3 is TGTGCCAGTACACAGTACACAGCTGAAGCTTTCTTT. The rearrangement uses TRBV6-1 and TRBJ1-1; D gene uncertain. CDR1 is MNHNS and CDR2 is SASEGT in the germline V gene. The CDR3 spans 12 residues. The ends were cut back, 9 bases at V and 6 bases at J, with 14 bases in the middle.

The gene calls are TRBV5-6 and TRBJ2-2; D unresolved. CDR3 length: 15 residues. CDR1 is SGHDT and CDR2 is YYEEEE in the germline V gene. V was pared by 0 bases and J by 0 bases, with 6 bases between. As DNA, the CDR3 is TGTGCCAGCAGCTTGGGCGGCTCGAACACCGGGGAGCTGTTTTTT. Translation gives CASSLGGSNTGELFF.

The chain joins TRBV18 to TRBJ2-3, with TRBD2 matching over 9 bases. Germline assignment: CDR1 KGHSH and CDR2 LQKENI. Trimming cost V 6 bases and J 6 bases; bases outside gene matches: 4. The CDR3 totals 13 residues. The CDR3 nucleotides are TGTGCCAGCTCGCAGACTAGCGGTGATACGCAGTATTTT. Translated, it gives CASSQTSGDTQYF.

The chain joins TRBV28 to TRBJ2-3; TRBD1 might be the D (6 bases). V was cut by 6 bases and J by 2 bases, with 21 bases left in between. Per germline, CDR1 MDHEN and CDR2 SYDVKM. This CDR3 is built from 17 residues. CDR3 coding DNA: TGTGCCAGCAGCTTTACCGACCGGGACACAAACACAGATACGCAGTATTTT. Amino acid sequence: CASSFTDRDTNTDTQYF.

The chain combines TRBV6-6 with TRBJ1-5, with 10 bases fitting TRBD1. CDR3 length: 15 amino acids. The V segment lost 6 bases and the J segment 6 bases; nucleotides outside the gene matches: 8. Germline V CDR1 and CDR2: MNHNY, SVGAGI (reference sequence). The CDR3 sequence is CASRDRDRGRQPQHF. The CDR3 region has the DNA TGTGCCAGCAGGGACCGGGACAGGGGTCGTCAGCCCCAGCATTTT.

The chain recombines TRBV7-9 with TRBJ1-4, with D hard to call. The CDR3 is 16 residues long. V dropped 1 base and J dropped 0 bases, with 9 bases sitting between them. The V gene's germline CDR1 is SEHNR and CDR2 FQNEAQ (reference sequence). In DNA, the CDR3 is TGTGCCAGCAGCTTAGGGGTCGGGACAACTAATGAAAAACTGTTTTTT. Its translation is CASSLGVGTTNEKLFF. The full variable domain, completed using reference TRBV7-9 and TRBJ1-4, is DTGVSQNPRHKITKRGQNVTFRCDPISEHNRLYWYRQTLGQGPEFLTYFQNEAQLEKSRLLSDRFSAERPKGSFSTLEIQRTEQGDSAMYLCASSLGVGTTNEKLFFGSGTQLSVL.

The chain has TRBV25-1 and TRBJ1-2; TRBD1 matches 8 bases. After removal of 5 bases from V and 2 bases from J, the junction contained 7 bases not matched to a gene. There are 15 residues in the CDR3. Germline CDR1 and CDR2: MGHDK and SYGVNS. This CDR3 reads CASSPGQGGNYGYTF. CDR3 sequence (DNA): TGTGCCAGCAGTCCCGGACAGGGAGGCAACTATGGCTACACCTTC.

This sequence joins TRBV4-1 and TRBJ1-4, with a weak D call TRBD1 (5 bases). Trimming took 8 bases from V and 7 from J, leaving 17 bases between them. Per the germline V gene, CDR1 is MGHRA and CDR2 is YSYEKL. CDR3 size: 14 residues. The CDR3, as DNA: TGCGCCAGCTCCGTTGATGTGGGGGGTGAAAAACTGTTTTTT. Encoded protein: CASSVDVGGEKLFF.

V and J are TRBV5-4 and TRBJ1-2, with 8 bases fitting TRBD1. The CDR3 has 14 amino acids. V trimming: 4 bases; J trimming: 3 bases; junction bases outside the gene matches: 5. Per the germline V gene, CDR1 is SGHNT and CDR2 is YYREEE (reference sequence). The CDR3 loop reads CASSQNRGDYGYTF. The DNA for the CDR3 is TGTGCCAGCAGCCAGAACAGGGGGGACTATGGCTACACCTTC.

This chain links TRBV7-2 with TRBJ2-3, with D tentatively TRBD2 (6 bases). This CDR3 has 15 residues. Germline CDR1 is SGHTA and CDR2 is FQGNSA. The V end was cut by 2 bases, the J end by 6 bases, with 15 bases between. CDR3 in DNA: TGTGCCAGCAGCTTAATGGGGGGACCCGGGGATACGCAGTATTTT. Its protein product is CASSLMGGPGDTQYF.

The rearrangement joins TRBV6-5 to TRBJ1-6, with a tentative D call TRBD1 (6 bases). The germline V gene encodes CDR1 MNHEY and CDR2 SVGAGI. V was pared by 5 bases and J by 5 bases, with 13 bases between. The CDR3 spans 15 residues. The CDR3 DNA follows: TGTGCCAGCAGTCGCACAGGGTACAATAATTCACCCCTCCACTTT. It specifies CASSRTGYNNSPLHF.

The chain joins TRBV2 to TRBJ1-3; 10 positions agree with TRBD1. The CDR3 extends over 16 amino acids. Per germline, CDR1 SNHLY and CDR2 FYNNEI. After removal of 6 bases from V and 0 bases from J, the junction contained 5 bases not matched to a gene. The CDR3 here is CASSGWTGGSGNTIYF. CDR3 coding DNA: TGTGCCAGCAGCGGATGGACAGGGGGCTCTGGAAACACCATATATTTT.

This chain uses TRBV6-1 with TRBJ2-1, with a tentative D call TRBD2 (5 bases). V was cut by 8 bases and J by 9 bases, with 11 bases left in between. This CDR3 is 11 amino acids long. The germline V gene has CDR1 MNHNS and CDR2 SASEGT. CDR3 residues: CASLVSGEQFF. The CDR3 region has the DNA TGTGCCAGCCTAGTAAGCGGTGAGCAGTTCTTC.

The CDR3 region is CASSRGRQGANEKLFF. The CDR3 DNA follows: TGCGCCAGCAGCCGTGGGAGACAGGGAGCAAATGAAAAACTGTTTTTT. The chain recombines TRBV5-1 with TRBJ1-4; 7 bases are shared with TRBD1. The length of the CDR3 is 16 residues. Germline V gives CDR1 SGHRS, CDR2 YFSETQ. V lost 4 bases and J lost 5; bases outside the gene matches: 11. Supplemented by reference TRBV5-1 and TRBJ1-4, the full variable domain reads KAGVTQTPRYLIKTRGQQVTLSCSPISGHRSVSWYQQTPGQGLQFLFEYFSETQRNKGNFPGRFSGRQFSNSRSEMNVSTLELGDSALYLCASSRGRQGANEKLFFGSGTQLSVL.